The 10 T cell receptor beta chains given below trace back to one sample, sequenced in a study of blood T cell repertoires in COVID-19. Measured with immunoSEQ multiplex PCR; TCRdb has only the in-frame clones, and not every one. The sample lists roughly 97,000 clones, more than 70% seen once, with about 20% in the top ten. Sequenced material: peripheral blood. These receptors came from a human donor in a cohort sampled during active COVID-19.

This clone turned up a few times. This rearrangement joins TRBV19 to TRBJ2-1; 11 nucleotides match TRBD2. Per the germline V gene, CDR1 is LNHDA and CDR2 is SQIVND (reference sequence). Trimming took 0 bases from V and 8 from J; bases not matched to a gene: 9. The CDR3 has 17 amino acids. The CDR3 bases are TGTGCCAGTAGTATAGATCATGGGACTAGCGGCTCCCATGAGCAGTTCTTC. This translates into CASSIDHGTSGSHEQFF.

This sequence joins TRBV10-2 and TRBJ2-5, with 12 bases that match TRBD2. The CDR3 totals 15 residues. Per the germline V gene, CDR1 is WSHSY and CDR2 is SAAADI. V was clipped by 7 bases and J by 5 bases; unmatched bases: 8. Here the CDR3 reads CASKRTSGIFETQYF. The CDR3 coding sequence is TGCGCCAGCAAAAGGACTAGCGGGATCTTTGAGACCCAGTACTTC.

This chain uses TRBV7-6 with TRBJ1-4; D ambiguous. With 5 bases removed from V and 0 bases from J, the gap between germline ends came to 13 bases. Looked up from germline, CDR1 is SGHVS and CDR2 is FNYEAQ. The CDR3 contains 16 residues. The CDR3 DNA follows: TGTGCCAGCAGCGAGGGTCCGTCCGCAACTAATGAAAAACTGTTTTTT. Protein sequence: CASSEGPSATNEKLFF.

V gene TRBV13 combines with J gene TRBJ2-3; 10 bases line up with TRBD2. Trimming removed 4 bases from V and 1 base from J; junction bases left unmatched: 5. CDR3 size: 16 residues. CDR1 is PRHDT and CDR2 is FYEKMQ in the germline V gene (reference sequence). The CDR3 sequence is CASSSLLAGRTDTQYF. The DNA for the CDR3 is TGTGCCAGCAGCTCCTTACTAGCGGGGCGCACAGATACGCAGTATTTT.

As DNA, the CDR3 is TGTGCCAGCAGCGCGGGACTAGCGGGAGGTACAGATACGCAGTATTTT. Translation gives CASSAGLAGGTDTQYF. This rearrangement joins TRBV7-6 to TRBJ2-3; TRBD2 matches at 15 bases. The ends lost 5 bases at V and 3 bases at J; junction bases unmatched: 3. CDR1 is SGHVS and CDR2 is FNYEAQ in the germline V gene. The CDR3 length is 16 residues.

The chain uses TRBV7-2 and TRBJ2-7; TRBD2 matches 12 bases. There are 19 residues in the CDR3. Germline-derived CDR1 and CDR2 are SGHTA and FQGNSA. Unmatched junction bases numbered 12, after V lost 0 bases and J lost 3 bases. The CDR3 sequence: CASSLAGLAGLNFSYEQYF. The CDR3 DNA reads TGTGCCAGCAGCTTAGCTGGACTAGCGGGACTAAACTTTAGCTACGAGCAGTACTTC.

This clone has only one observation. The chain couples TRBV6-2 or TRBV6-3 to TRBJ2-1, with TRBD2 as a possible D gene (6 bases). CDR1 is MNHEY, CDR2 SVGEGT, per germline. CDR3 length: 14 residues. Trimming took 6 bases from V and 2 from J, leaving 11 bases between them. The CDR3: CASSIADTYNEQFF. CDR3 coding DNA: TGTGCCAGCAGCATAGCGGACACCTACAATGAGCAGTTCTTC.

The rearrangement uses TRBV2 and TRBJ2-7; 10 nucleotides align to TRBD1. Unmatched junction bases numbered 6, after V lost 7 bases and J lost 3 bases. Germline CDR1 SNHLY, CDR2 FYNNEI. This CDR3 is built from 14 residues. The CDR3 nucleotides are TGTGCCAGCACCTCCGGGACAGGGGACTACGAGCAGTACTTC. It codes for CASTSGTGDYEQYF.

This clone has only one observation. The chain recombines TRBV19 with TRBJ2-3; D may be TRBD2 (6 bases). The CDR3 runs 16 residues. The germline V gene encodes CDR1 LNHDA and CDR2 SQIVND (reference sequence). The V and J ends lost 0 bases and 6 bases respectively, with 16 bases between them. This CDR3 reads CASSIDLQGGRDTQYF. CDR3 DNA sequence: TGTGCCAGTAGTATAGATCTCCAGGGAGGCAGGGATACGCAGTATTTT.

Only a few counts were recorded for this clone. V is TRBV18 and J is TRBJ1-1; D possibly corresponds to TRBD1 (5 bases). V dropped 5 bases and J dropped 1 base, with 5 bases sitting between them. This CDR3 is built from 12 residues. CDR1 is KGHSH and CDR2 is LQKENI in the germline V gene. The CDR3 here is CASSGANTEAFF. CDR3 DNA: TGTGCCAGCTCAGGGGCGAACACTGAAGCTTTCTTT.